This TCR beta chain was observed in a study of patients and donors after allogeneic stem cell transplantation (TCRdb year 2020). The method was RT-PCR. The listed sequencing device is NextSeq 550. TCRdb itself trimmed the public reads at Q25 with fastp, ran MiXCR and retained productive beta chains. Every CDR3 protein is listed once, alongside the most common genes and DNA of its rows. For this sample there are over 200,000 distinct CDR3 sequences; over 30% appear just once. The ten largest clones represent roughly 10% of the sample. The CDR3 spans 11 residues, from the cysteine through the phenylalanine. The sequence is cut down to CDR3 DNA, 33 bases in frame from base 1. The germline V gene provides CDR1 SNHLY and CDR2 FYNNEI. V and J are truncated by 3 bases and 5 bases respectively, leaving an intervening sequence of 4 bases. Of note for this clonotype: Its antigen is still unknown. No clone much larger than this one lies a single base away; base qualities are absent.

The receptor was isolated from a human donor who was either an allogeneic HSCT recipient or a stem cell or donor lymphocyte infusion donor (not recorded which). It is not recorded whose cells these are; they may come from a transplant donor. The V gene is TRBV2 and the J gene is TRBJ2-5; too little of a D gene remains to name it. Input material: blood, either unsorted or a sorted T cell fraction (not recorded which). The nucleotide sequence is TGTGCCAGCAGTGAGGGGGAGACCCAGTACTTC. Its amino acids are CASSEGETQYF.